This T cell receptor beta chain was sequenced in a study of blood T cell repertoires in COVID-19. Study summary: The United States, Italy and Spain provided the acute and convalescent COVID-19 samples. Sample material is recorded as cDNA or gDNA derived from T cells, B-cell-depleted T cells, or PBMCs.

V shed 3 bases, J shed 0 bases, and the junction held 8 bases outside the gene matches. This CDR3 has 16 amino acids. Germline V gene data show CDR1 as KGHSH and CDR2 as LQKENI. This clone has a single count. As handled by the study authors: Reference gene primer amplification gave estimated nucleated cell counts. Profiled with immunoSEQ multiplex PCR; TCRdb holds only in-frame clones, not every one. For V, J and clone size, that table is used; D and trimming come from the DNA. Among about 130,000 clones listed, just under 85% were seen once. The TCR originated in a woman at least 80 years old with acute or convalescent COVID-19. V and J are TRBV18 and TRBJ2-7; 7 positions agree with TRBD2. The sample was peripheral blood. The CDR3 is CASSPLRGRASYEQYF. As DNA, the CDR3 is TGTGCCAGCTCACCTCTCCGGGGGAGGGCCTCCTACGAGCAGTACTTC.